The next 10 T cell receptor beta chains were all read from a single sample in a study of blood T cell repertoires in COVID-19 (dated by TCRdb to the early 2020s). Libraries were built with the immunoSEQ multiplex PCR assay. This is the immuneACCESS table as TCRdb keeps it, with only in-frame sequences that have V and J called. A part of the clones is gone; compared with another copy, unresolved V genes explain less than half, and the rest is unexplained. In all, the sample holds roughly 260,000 clones, and around 86% of those were seen once. 8.5% to 10% of the sample is in the top ten clones. What was sequenced was peripheral blood. All receptors come from a man aged 35-49 years who had recovered from COVID-19.

The chain couples TRBV6-5 to TRBJ1-6; 8 bases are a match to TRBD1. V lost 7 bases and J lost 3; bases outside the gene matches: 5. The CDR3 is 15 residues long. Per germline, CDR1 MNHEY and CDR2 SVGAGI. The CDR3 spells CASIGQGDYNSPLHF. The CDR3 DNA follows: TGTGCCAGCATCGGACAGGGAGACTATAATTCACCCCTCCACTTT.

The V gene is TRBV29-1, the J gene TRBJ2-2, with 8 positions matching TRBD1. CDR1 and CDR2 from the germline V gene are SQVTM and ANQGSEA. This CDR3 has 15 residues. Germline trimming cut 6 bases from V and 4 bases from J; bases unmatched to any gene: 10. The CDR3 is CSVGTGSWVTGELFF. The CDR3 region has the DNA TGCAGCGTCGGGACAGGCAGCTGGGTCACCGGGGAGCTGTTTTTT.

The chain combines TRBV9 with TRBJ1-2, with a weak D call TRBD1 (6 bases). V lost 3 bases and J 4 bases, leaving 13 bases between the germline ends. Germline values: CDR1 SGDLS, CDR2 YYNGEE. The length of the CDR3 is 14 residues. DNA of the CDR3: TGTGCCAGCAGCGCTGGGACATCCGTCTATGGCTACACCTTC. This translates into CASSAGTSVYGYTF.

V usage is TRBV11-2 and J usage is TRBJ2-7; 11 nucleotides agree with TRBD1. Germline-derived CDR1 and CDR2 are SGHAT and FQNNGV. This CDR3 has 16 residues. After removal of 6 bases from V and 4 bases from J, the junction contained 11 bases not matched to a gene. The CDR3 coding sequence is TGTGCCAGCAGTATCTCCGGGACAGGGGGATTATACGAGCAGTACTTC. This gives the protein CASSISGTGGLYEQYF.

Points on this clone: A much larger clone differs by one base, so this may be a read error. This rearrangement joins TRBV25-1 to TRBJ2-2; D is possibly TRBD2 (6 bases). Germline V gene lookup returns CDR1 MGHDK and CDR2 SYGVNS. The CDR3 totals 14 residues. Trimming removed 6 bases at V and 2 bases at J, with 10 bases between. The CDR3 region is CASRGDSNTGELFF. The CDR3 nucleotides read TGTGCCAGCAGGGGGGACTCCAACACCGGGGAGCTGTTTTTT.

On this clone: A much larger clone lies one base from this, so it may be a read error. This same CDR3 is encoded by further DNA sequences in the sample. This rearrangement joins TRBV3-1 (or the pseudogene TRBV3-2) to TRBJ2-7; weak D call: TRBD1 (6 bases). With 4 bases removed from V and 2 bases from J, the gap between germline ends came to 6 bases. The CDR3 sequence is 12 residues long. CDR1 and CDR2 from the germline V gene are LGHDT and YNNKEL (reference sequence). The CDR3 here is CASSRGPYEQYF. The CDR3, as DNA: TGTGCCAGCAGCCGGGGGCCCTACGAGCAGTACTTC.

This clone was observed a few times. V usage is TRBV6-4 and J usage is TRBJ1-3; no clear D. V was shortened by 11 bases and J by 2 bases, with 22 bases between the two germline ends. Germline CDR1 MRHNA, CDR2 SNTAGT. The CDR3 consists of 16 residues. The CDR3 coding sequence is TGTGCCCCCGTAAAGGGTAGGGCTAGCGCTGGAAACACCATATATTTT. It yields the protein CAPVKGRASAGNTIYF.

The sample holds one count of this clone. The chain recombines TRBV29-1 with TRBJ2-5; D remains ambiguous. Germline V gene lookup returns CDR1 SQVTM and CDR2 ANQGSEA. V lost 7 bases and J lost 5, with 17 bases in between. This CDR3 spans 13 amino acids. The CDR3 nucleotides read TGCAGCGGGGCACTCAAGCTACAGGAGACCCAGTACTTC. It specifies CSGALKLQETQYF.

This clone was seen a few times. The rearrangement links TRBV10-1 to TRBJ1-5; D gene uncertain. The ends were cut back, 4 bases at V and 0 bases at J, with 19 bases in the middle. Looked up from germline, CDR1 is WNHNN and CDR2 is SYGVQD (reference sequence). The CDR3 length is 18 residues. The CDR3 loop is CASSVNDTAKNSNQPQHF. CDR3 coding DNA: TGCGCCAGCAGTGTTAATGATACAGCAAAAAATAGCAATCAGCCCCAGCATTTT.

The V call is TRBV7-6, the J call TRBJ2-3; the match to TRBD2 covers 8 bases. This CDR3 has 16 amino acids. V shed 5 bases and J 1 base; nucleotides not matched to a gene: 8. CDR1 SGHVS and CDR2 FNYEAQ come from the germline V gene. The CDR3 is CASSPGSGTRTDTQYF. CDR3 DNA sequence: TGTGCCAGCAGCCCGGGTAGCGGGACCCGCACAGATACGCAGTATTTT.